Many counts were recorded for the clone carrying this T cell receptor beta chain. Its antigen remains unknown. The data belong to a study of T cell repertoires in cytomegalovirus infection. Across the study: Recently described HLA-C-restricted plus well-studied HLA-B-restricted CMV epitopes were used. It can be stated that public TCR beta signatures indicated CMV infection as well as a matching HLA type.

Trimming left V 0 bases short and J 6 bases short, with 10 bases between. CDR3 length: 14 amino acids. CDR1 and CDR2 (germline): KGHSH, LQKENI. Overall study results and limits: Individuals carrying CMV plus the relevant HLA were identified by cumulative frequency of public TCR beta families. HLA-C-restricted, CMV-specific TCR beta clonotypes were dominant ex vivo.

One entry per CDR3 protein, called by TCRdb with MiXCR from the reads. The sample carries fewer than 950,000 distinct CDR3 sequences, about 30% recorded once. This sequence joins TRBV18 and TRBJ2-3, with D unclear. The material was cultured CD8+ T cells from PBMCs, obtained from culture after CMV antigen stimulation. This sequence originates from a human donor in good health (CMV status not recorded). Some clones in this sample may be carry-over from other donors' samples. CDR3 sequence: CASSPPWVLDTQYF. The CDR3, as DNA: TGTGCCAGCTCACCACCGTGGGTGCTGGATACGCAGTATTTT.